The 15 T cell receptor beta chains reported below all come from one sample, sequenced in a study of T cell changes during pregnancy in multiple sclerosis. TCRdb keeps only in-frame clones here, not all; method: immunoSEQ multiplex PCR. The sample carries fewer than 40,000 clones, 90% recorded once. Material: CD8+ T cells from peripheral blood mononuclear cells, obtained before pregnancy. Every receptor here comes from a female donor with multiple sclerosis, enrolled in a pregnancy study.

The chain joins TRBV27 to TRBJ2-1; maybe TRBD1 (5 bases). Trimming took 6 bases from V and 7 from J, leaving 13 bases between them. CDR1 and CDR2 from the germline V gene are MNHEY and SMNVEV (reference sequence). The CDR3 spans 13 residues. As DNA, the CDR3 is TGTGCCAGCAGCCCCCAGGGTGGGAATGAGCAGTTCTTC. Encoded protein: CASSPQGGNEQFF.

The rearrangement uses TRBV6-5 and TRBJ1-5; tentative D call: TRBD1 (5 bases). The CDR3 covers 13 residues. Trimming stripped 2 bases from V and 12 bases from J, with 14 bases between. CDR1 is MNHEY and CDR2 is SVGAGI in the germline V gene. CDR3 loop: CASSYGSLDNQHF. CDR3 bases: TGTGCCAGCAGTTACGGTTCCCTGGACAACCAGCATTTT.

V and J are TRBV9 and TRBJ2-1; D uncertain. The germline gives CDR1 SGDLS, CDR2 YYNGEE. V was pared by 0 bases and J by 7 bases, with 5 bases between. The CDR3 sequence is 12 residues long. This chain's CDR3 is CASSVDENEQFF. In DNA form, the CDR3 reads TGTGCCAGCAGCGTAGATGAGAATGAGCAGTTCTTC.

The V and J genes are TRBV4-3 and TRBJ1-4, with TRBD1 matching over 8 bases. The CDR3 contains 16 residues. The V gene's germline CDR1 is LGHNA and CDR2 YSLEER. The V gene end was trimmed by 0 bases and the J gene end by 7 bases; junction bases not matched to a gene: 7. The CDR3 nucleotides read TGCGCCAGCAGCCAAGATTACAGGGGGTACGGTGAAAAACTGTTTTTT. Encoded protein: CASSQDYRGYGEKLFF.

The gene calls are TRBV29-1 and TRBJ1-2, with unresolved D. Germline V gives CDR1 SQVTM, CDR2 ANQGSEA. The CDR3 has 13 residues. V lost 7 bases, J lost 6 bases, and 18 bases lay in between. CDR3 sequence reads: CSGIVSGGNGYTF. CDR3 nucleotides: TGCAGCGGTATTGTGTCGGGAGGAAATGGCTACACCTTC.

This clone has only a few counts. J is TRBJ1-1 and V is TRBV5-4; 8 bases align to TRBD1. This CDR3 has 14 amino acids. Germline V gene sequence: CDR1 SGHNT, CDR2 YYREEE (reference sequence). Trimming removed 7 bases from V and 5 bases from J; junction bases left unmatched: 10. The CDR3 DNA reads TGTGCCAGCGGACTAGGGACAGGAGGAACTGAAGCTTTCTTT. This codes for CASGLGTGGTEAFF.

This clone has just a few counts. The V gene is TRBV7-9, the J gene TRBJ1-1; no reliable D call. V lost 5 bases, J lost 0 bases, and 4 bases lay in between. The CDR3 consists of 12 residues. CDR1 and CDR2 from the germline V gene are SEHNR and FQNEAQ (reference sequence). CDR3 DNA: TGTGCCAGCAGCCTCTTGAACACTGAAGCTTTCTTT. As protein: CASSLLNTEAFF.

The chain uses TRBV4-2 and TRBJ2-6; 9 bases fit TRBD1. Germline V CDR1 and CDR2: LGHNA, YNFKEQ. The J segment lost 2 bases and the V segment lost 3 bases, leaving 8 bases of the junction unmatched. The CDR3 consists of 18 residues. The CDR3 loop reads CASSQQGTGSPGANVLTF. The DNA for the CDR3 is TGTGCCAGCAGCCAGCAAGGGACAGGGAGCCCTGGGGCCAACGTCCTGACTTTC.

The chain recombines TRBV5-1 with TRBJ2-5; a weak D match, TRBD2 (6 bases). Germline values: CDR1 SGHRS, CDR2 YFSETQ. This CDR3 region has 15 residues. V shed 6 bases and J shed 2 bases, with 17 bases lying between them. The DNA of the CDR3 is TGCGCCAGCACCCCTGGGGGAGGAGAACAAGAGACCCAGTACTTC. This codes for CASTPGGGEQETQYF.

The chain carries TRBV27 and TRBJ1-1; D is uncertain. CDR1 is MNHEY and CDR2 is SMNVEV in the germline V gene (reference sequence). This CDR3 spans 14 amino acids. V was trimmed by 3 bases and J by 0 bases, leaving 8 bases between them. The CDR3 loop reads CASSLGSLNTEAFF. DNA for the CDR3: TGTGCCAGCAGTTTGGGGAGCTTGAACACTGAAGCTTTCTTT.

J is TRBJ1-2 and V is TRBV7-8, with TRBD1 as a possible D gene (5 bases). Trimming removed 4 bases from V and 3 bases from J, with 15 bases in between. The CDR3 extends over 15 amino acids. CDR1 is SGHVS, CDR2 FQNEAQ, per germline. The CDR3: CASSSAATGDYGYTF. The CDR3 nucleotides are TGTGCCAGCAGCTCTGCGGCAACAGGCGACTATGGCTACACCTTC.

The rearrangement joins TRBV5-1 to TRBJ2-5; D is unclear. The V gene's germline CDR1 is SGHRS and CDR2 YFSETQ. The CDR3 covers 15 residues. V was clipped by 1 base and J by 3 bases, with 13 bases between them. CDR3 sequence (DNA): TGCGCCAGCAGCTTGCTGATAGCCATGGAAGAGACCCAGTACTTC. Protein: CASSLLIAMEETQYF.

The rearrangement joins TRBV27 to TRBJ1-6, with 7 nucleotides matching TRBD1. Germline lookup yields CDR1 MNHEY and CDR2 SMNVEV (reference sequence). Trimming removed 2 bases from V and 7 bases from J; junction bases left unmatched: 2. There are 14 residues in the CDR3. The CDR3 spells CASSLLQGNSPLHF. CDR3 nucleotides: TGTGCCAGCAGTTTACTACAGGGGAATTCACCCCTCCACTTT.

The chain uses TRBV19 and TRBJ1-1, with 7 bases lining up with TRBD1. The CDR3 contains 13 residues. Per the germline V gene, CDR1 is LNHDA and CDR2 is SQIVND (reference sequence). After removal of 4 bases from V and 7 bases from J, the junction contained 6 bases not matched to a gene. This CDR3 reads CASSTGTGDEAFF. The CDR3 bases are TGTGCCAGTAGTACAGGAACAGGGGATGAAGCTTTCTTT.

This chain joins TRBV19 and TRBJ2-7, with 8 bases matching TRBD2. The junction had 18 bases not matched to a gene; V was cut back by 7 bases and J by 4 bases. The CDR3 covers 17 residues. Germline CDR1 is LNHDA and CDR2 is SQIVND (reference sequence). CDR3 DNA: TGTGCCAGTACTCCGGGGGCTACTAGCGGTAGCCTGTACGAGCAGTACTTC. Its translation: CASTPGATSGSLYEQYF.